These 5 T cell receptor beta chains were sequenced from one sample in a study of cytomegalovirus exposure and HLA in healthy donors (dated by TCRdb to between 2016 and 2019). Preparation of the library involved the immunoSEQ multiplex PCR assay. The multiplex PCR relied on a mix of 60 forward primers for TCR Vbeta segments and 13 reverse primers for TCR Jbeta segments. TCRdb took over this immuneACCESS table, retaining in-frame rearrangements with V and J assigned. Such tables are incomplete; in checked studies, under half of the missing clones stem from an unresolved V gene, and the remainder is unexplained. Across this sample there are about 160,000 clones, with roughly 88% seen only once. Around 6% of the sample goes to the ten largest clones. Sequencing was carried out using PBMCs. The origin of the receptors is a man between 45 and 60 years old in good health and CMV-seropositive.

Concerning this clone itself: The sample carries other DNA sequences with the same CDR3. This chain uses TRBV18 with TRBJ1-1; D is undetermined. The length of the CDR3 is 13 residues. In germline, CDR1 is KGHSH, CDR2 LQKENI. The V and J ends lost 2 bases and 5 bases respectively, with 9 bases between them. CDR3 region: CASSPGSRTEAFF. As DNA, the CDR3 is TGTGCCAGCTCACCAGGGAGTAGGACTGAAGCTTTCTTT.

This clone was found once. This rearrangement joins TRBV5-1 to TRBJ1-1, with 8 bases identical to TRBD1. This CDR3 has 16 amino acids. Germline V gives CDR1 SGHRS, CDR2 YFSETQ. The V segment lost 4 bases and the J segment 1 base; nucleotides outside the gene matches: 9. The CDR3 DNA reads TGCGCCAGCAGCCCCAGGACAGGGACGGGGAACACTGAAGCTTTCTTT. It yields the protein CASSPRTGTGNTEAFF.

The chain joins TRBV27 to TRBJ2-7, with TRBD2 identical over 9 bases. The J segment lost 2 bases and the V segment lost 0 bases, leaving 2 bases of the junction unmatched. This CDR3 is built from 15 residues. CDR1 MNHEY and CDR2 SMNVEV come from the germline V gene (reference sequence). The DNA for the CDR3 is TGTGCCAGCAGTTTATCTCGCGGGGGGGCCTACGAGCAGTACTTC. As protein: CASSLSRGGAYEQYF.

A single count supports this clone. The chain carries TRBV10-3 and TRBJ1-1; tentative D call: TRBD1 (5 bases). V lost 10 bases, J lost 4 bases, and 16 bases lay in between. This CDR3 has 13 amino acids. CDR1 is ENHRY and CDR2 is SYGVKD in the germline V gene. The CDR3 loop is CATGEGRGTEAFF. Here the CDR3 DNA reads TGTGCCACGGGGGAAGGACGAGGCACTGAAGCTTTCTTT.

The chain uses TRBV20-1 and TRBJ1-5; D is possibly TRBD1 (5 bases). Trimming removed 6 bases at V and 7 bases at J, with 10 bases between. Per the germline V gene, CDR1 is DFQATT and CDR2 is SNEGSKA (reference sequence). CDR3 length equals 11 residues. CDR3 DNA sequence: TGCAGTGCCGCAAGGGGACAGCCCCAGCATTTT. Encoded protein: CSAARGQPQHF.